The T cell receptor beta chain described here comes from a study of T-cell reconstitution after alpha-beta-depleted transplantation in children. The CDR3 is 16 residues long. The germline CDR1 and CDR2 sequences are LGHDT and YNNKEL (reference sequence). J lost 4 bases, V lost 5 bases, and 10 bases had no gene match. Unique molecular identifiers were used to barcode this TCRbeta library. TCRdb reprocessed the PCR reads via MiXCR and lists one record per CDR3 protein. This table has hundreds of thousands of distinct CDR3 sequences, roughly 11% appearing once. This clonotype appeared many times. V usage is TRBV3-1 and J usage is TRBJ2-3, with 9 bases fitting TRBD2. The specimen comprised peripheral blood, sampled 180 days after TCRalphabeta/CD19-depleted stem cell transplant. The sequence came from a male patient between 2 and 15 years old who had a stem cell transplant for chronic granulomatous disease, so the T cells may come from the graft donor. CDR3: CASSLRAGGGADTQYF. The CDR3, as DNA: TGTGCCAGCAGCTTAAGGGCGGGAGGGGGCGCAGATACGCAGTATTTT.